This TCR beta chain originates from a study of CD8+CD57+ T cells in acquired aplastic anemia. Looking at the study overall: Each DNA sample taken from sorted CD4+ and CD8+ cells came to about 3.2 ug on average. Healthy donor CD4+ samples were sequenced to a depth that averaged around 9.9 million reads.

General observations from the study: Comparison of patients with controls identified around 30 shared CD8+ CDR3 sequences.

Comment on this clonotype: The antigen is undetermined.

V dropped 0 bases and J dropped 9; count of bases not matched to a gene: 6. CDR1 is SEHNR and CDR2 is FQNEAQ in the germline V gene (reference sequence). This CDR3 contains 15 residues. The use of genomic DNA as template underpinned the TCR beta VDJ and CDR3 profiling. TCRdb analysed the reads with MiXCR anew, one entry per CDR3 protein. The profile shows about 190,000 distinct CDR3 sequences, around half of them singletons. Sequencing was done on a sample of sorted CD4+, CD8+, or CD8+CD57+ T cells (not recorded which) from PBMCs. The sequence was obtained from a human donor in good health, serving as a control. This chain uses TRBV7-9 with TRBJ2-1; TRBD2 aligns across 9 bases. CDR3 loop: CASSLAGGGVGEQFF. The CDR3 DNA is TGTGCCAGCAGCTTAGCGGGCGGGGGGGTCGGTGAGCAGTTCTTC.